This T cell receptor beta chain was sequenced during a study of T cells expressing NK-cell markers. Study-wide background: Sorted CD3+CD56+NKG2C+, CD3+CD56+NKG2C- and CD3+CD56-NKG2C+ T cells provided the TCR beta repertoires. The study sequenced eight donors, seven HCMV-seropositive and one seronegative.

Template switching by 5'RACE with UMIs generated the TCR beta cDNA. Reanalyzing the 5' RACE reads, TCRdb keeps one entry per CDR3 protein, without DNA. Its listing shows 30,000 or so distinct CDR3 sequences. Points from the study as a whole: Specificity for HCMV among expanded NKG2C+ T cell clones was not established.

Germline values: CDR1 MDHEN, CDR2 SYDVKM. CDR3 length: 13 amino acids. With respect to this clonotype: Its specificity is unknown.

Sequenced material: blood T cells: a sorted CD56 or NKG2C T cell subset, CD4+ or CD8+ T cells, or bulk PBMC T cells (not recorded which). The V call is TRBV28, the J call TRBJ2-7; TCRdb's D call of TRBD1 is untestable without DNA. The sequence derives from a woman between 18 and 69 years old in good health. The CDR3: CASSRPSFNEQYF.